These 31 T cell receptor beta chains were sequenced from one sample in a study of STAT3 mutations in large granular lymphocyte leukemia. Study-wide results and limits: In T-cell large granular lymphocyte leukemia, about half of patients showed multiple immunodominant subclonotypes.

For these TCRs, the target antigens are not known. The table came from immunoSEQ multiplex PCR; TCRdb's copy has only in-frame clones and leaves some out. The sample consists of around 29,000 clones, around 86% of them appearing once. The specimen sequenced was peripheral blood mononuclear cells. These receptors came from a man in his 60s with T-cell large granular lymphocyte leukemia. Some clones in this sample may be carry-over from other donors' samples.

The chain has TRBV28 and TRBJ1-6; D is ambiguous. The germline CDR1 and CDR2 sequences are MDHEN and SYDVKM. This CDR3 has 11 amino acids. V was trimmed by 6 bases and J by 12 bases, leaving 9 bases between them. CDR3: CASRGREPLHF. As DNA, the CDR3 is TGTGCCAGCAGGGGCCGAGAACCCCTCCACTTT.

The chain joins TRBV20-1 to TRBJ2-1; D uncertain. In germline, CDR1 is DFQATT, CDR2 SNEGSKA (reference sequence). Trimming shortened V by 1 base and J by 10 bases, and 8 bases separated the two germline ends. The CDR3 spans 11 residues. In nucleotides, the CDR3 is TGCAGTGCTAGAGGAGAGTGGGAGCAGTTCTTC. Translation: CSARGEWEQFF.

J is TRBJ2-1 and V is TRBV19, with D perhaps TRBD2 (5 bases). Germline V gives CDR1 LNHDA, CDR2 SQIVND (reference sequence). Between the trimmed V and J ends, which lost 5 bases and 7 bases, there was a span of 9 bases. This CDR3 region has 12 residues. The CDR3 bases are TGTGCCAGTAGTCCTCGGACTAATGAGCAGTTCTTC. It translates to CASSPRTNEQFF.

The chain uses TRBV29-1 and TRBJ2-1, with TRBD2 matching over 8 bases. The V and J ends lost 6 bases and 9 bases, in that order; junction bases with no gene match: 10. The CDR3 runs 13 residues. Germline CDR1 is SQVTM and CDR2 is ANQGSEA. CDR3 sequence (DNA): TGCAGCGTCCCGGGACTAGGGATAGGTGAGCAGTTCTTC. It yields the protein CSVPGLGIGEQFF.

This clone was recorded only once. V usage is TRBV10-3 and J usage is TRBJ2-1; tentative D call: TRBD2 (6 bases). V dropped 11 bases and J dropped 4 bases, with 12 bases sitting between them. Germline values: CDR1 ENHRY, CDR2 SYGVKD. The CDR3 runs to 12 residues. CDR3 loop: CAGGKSYNEQFF. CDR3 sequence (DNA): TGTGCCGGGGGGAAGTCTTACAATGAGCAGTTCTTC.

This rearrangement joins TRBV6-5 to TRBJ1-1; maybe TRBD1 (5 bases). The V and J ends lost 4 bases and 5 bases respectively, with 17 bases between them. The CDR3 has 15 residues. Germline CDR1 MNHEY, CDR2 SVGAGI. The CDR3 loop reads CASSLGPRGRTEAFF. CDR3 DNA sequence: TGTGCCAGCAGTTTGGGGCCCCGGGGTCGGACTGAAGCTTTCTTT.

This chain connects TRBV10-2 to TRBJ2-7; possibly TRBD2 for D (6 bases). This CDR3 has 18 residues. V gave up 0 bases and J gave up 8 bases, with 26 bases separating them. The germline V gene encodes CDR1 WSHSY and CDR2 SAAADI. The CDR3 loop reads CASSESPYRDLADVQQYF. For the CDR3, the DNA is TGCGCCAGCAGTGAGTCACCCTACCGGGACTTAGCCGACGTTCAGCAGTACTTC.

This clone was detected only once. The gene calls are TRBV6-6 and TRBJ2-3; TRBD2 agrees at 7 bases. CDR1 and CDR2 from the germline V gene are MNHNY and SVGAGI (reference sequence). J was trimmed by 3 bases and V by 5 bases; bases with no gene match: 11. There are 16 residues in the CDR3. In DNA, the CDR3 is TGTGCCAGCAGTGCTCCGAGGACTAGGAGTACAGATACGCAGTATTTT. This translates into CASSAPRTRSTDTQYF.

CDR3 coding DNA: TGTGCTAGTGGATGGGGAAGCGGACCGACCGGGGAGCTGTTTTTT. It encodes CASGWGSGPTGELFF. The rearrangement links TRBV12-5 to TRBJ2-2, with D perhaps TRBD2 (5 bases). Germline lookup yields CDR1 LGHNT and CDR2 FRNRAP. The V gene lost 6 bases and the J gene lost 5 bases, with 16 bases spanning the gap. The CDR3 spans 15 residues.

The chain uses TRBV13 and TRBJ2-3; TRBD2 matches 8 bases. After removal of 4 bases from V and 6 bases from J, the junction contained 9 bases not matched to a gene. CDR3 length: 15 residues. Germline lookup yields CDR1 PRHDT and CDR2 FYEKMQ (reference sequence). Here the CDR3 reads CASSSLAGITDTQYF. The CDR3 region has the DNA TGTGCCAGCAGCTCCTTAGCGGGAATTACTGATACGCAGTATTTT.

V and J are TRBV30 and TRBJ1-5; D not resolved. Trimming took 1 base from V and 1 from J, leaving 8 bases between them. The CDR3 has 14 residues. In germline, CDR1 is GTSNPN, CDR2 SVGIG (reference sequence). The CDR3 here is CAWSEGISNQPQHF. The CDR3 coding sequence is TGTGCCTGGAGTGAGGGCATAAGCAATCAGCCCCAGCATTTT.

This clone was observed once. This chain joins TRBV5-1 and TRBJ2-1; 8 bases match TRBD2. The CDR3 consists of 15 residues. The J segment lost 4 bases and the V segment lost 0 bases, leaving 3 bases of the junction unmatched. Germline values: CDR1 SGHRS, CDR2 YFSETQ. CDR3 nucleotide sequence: TGCGCCAGCAGCTTGGGCGGGAGGAGTTACAATGAGCAGTTCTTC. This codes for CASSLGGRSYNEQFF.

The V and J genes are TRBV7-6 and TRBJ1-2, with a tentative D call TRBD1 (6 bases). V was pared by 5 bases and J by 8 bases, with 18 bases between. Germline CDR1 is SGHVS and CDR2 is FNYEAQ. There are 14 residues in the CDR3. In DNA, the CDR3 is TGTGCCAGCAGCCCTTCGGCCTCAGGGGTAGGCTACACCTTC. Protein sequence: CASSPSASGVGYTF.

CDR3 in amino acids: CASSLYRADTQYF. CDR3 DNA: TGTGCCAGCAGCTTATATAGGGCAGATACGCAGTATTTT. V and J are TRBV7-8 and TRBJ2-3; the D is unclear. This CDR3 has 13 amino acids. Germline V gene sequence: CDR1 SGHVS, CDR2 FQNEAQ. The V end lost 2 bases, the J end lost 4 bases, and 7 bases lay between the germline ends.

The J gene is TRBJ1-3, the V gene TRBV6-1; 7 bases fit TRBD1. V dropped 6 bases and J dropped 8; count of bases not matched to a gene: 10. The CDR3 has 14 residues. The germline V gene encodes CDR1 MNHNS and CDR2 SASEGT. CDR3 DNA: TGTGCCAGCAGGGACCCGACAGGGTGGGACACCATATATTTT. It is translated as CASRDPTGWDTIYF.

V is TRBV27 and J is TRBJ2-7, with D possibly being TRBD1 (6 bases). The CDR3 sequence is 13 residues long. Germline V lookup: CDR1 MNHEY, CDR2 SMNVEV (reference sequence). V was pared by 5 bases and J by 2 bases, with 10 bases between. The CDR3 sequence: CASSPQGPYEQYF. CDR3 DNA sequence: TGTGCCAGCAGTCCCCAGGGGCCCTACGAGCAGTACTTC.

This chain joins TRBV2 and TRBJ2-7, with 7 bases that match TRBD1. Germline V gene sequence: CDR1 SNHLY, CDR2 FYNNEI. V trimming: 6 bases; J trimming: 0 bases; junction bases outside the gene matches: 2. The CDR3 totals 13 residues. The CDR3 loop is CASSDRASYEQYF. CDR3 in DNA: TGTGCCAGCAGCGACAGGGCCTCCTACGAGCAGTACTTC. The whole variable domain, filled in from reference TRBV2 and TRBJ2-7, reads EPEVTQTPSHQVTQMGQEVILRCVPISNHLYFYWYRQILGQKVEFLVSFYNNEISEKSEIFDDQFSVERPDGSNFTLKIRSTKLEDSAMYFCASSDRASYEQYFGPGTRLTVT.

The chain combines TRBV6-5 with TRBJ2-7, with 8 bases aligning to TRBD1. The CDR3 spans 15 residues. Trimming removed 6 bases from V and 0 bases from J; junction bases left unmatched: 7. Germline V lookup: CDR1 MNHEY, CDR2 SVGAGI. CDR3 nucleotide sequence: TGTGCCAGCAGACCCGGGACAGGTGGCTCCTACGAGCAGTACTTC. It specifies CASRPGTGGSYEQYF.

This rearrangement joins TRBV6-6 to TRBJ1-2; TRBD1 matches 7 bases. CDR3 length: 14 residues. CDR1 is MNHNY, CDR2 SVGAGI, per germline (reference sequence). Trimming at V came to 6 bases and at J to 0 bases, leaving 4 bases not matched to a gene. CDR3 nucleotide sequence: TGTGCCAGCAGGAGACAGGGAGCTAACTATGGCTACACCTTC. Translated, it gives CASRRQGANYGYTF.

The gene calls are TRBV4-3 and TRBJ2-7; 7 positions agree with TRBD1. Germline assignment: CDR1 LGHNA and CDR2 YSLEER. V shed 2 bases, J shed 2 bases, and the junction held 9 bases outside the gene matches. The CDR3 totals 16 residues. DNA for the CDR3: TGCGCCAGCAGCCAACACGGGACAGCCTCCACCTACGAGCAGTACTTC. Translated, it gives CASSQHGTASTYEQYF.

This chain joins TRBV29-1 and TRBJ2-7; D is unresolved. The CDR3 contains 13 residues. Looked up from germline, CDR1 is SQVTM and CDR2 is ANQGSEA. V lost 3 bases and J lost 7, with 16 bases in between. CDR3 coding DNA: TGCAGCGTTGACCCAGGAAGGGCGCGGGAGCAGTACTTC. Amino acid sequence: CSVDPGRAREQYF.

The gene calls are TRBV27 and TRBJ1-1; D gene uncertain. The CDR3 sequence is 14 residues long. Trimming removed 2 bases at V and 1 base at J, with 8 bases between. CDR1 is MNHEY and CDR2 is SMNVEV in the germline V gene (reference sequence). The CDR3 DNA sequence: TGTGCCAGCAGTTTAACCCCCCAGAACACTGAAGCTTTCTTT. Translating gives CASSLTPQNTEAFF.

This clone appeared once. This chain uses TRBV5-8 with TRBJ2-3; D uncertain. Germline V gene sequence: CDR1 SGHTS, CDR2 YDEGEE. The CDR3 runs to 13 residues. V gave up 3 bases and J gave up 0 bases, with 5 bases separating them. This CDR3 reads CASSSVSTDTQYF. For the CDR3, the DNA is TGTGCCAGCAGCTCAGTGAGCACAGATACGCAGTATTTT. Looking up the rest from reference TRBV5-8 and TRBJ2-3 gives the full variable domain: EAGVTQSPTHLIKTRGQQATLRCSPISGHTSVYWYQQALGLGLQFLLWYDEGEERNRGNFPPRFSGRQFPNYSSELNVNALELEDSALYLCASSSVSTDTQYFGPGTRLTVL.

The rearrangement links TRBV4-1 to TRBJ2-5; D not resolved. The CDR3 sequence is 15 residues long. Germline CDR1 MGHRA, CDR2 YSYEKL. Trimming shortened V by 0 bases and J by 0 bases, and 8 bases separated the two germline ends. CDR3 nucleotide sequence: TGCGCCAGCAGCCAAGACCTCAGGAACCAAGAGACCCAGTACTTC. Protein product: CASSQDLRNQETQYF.

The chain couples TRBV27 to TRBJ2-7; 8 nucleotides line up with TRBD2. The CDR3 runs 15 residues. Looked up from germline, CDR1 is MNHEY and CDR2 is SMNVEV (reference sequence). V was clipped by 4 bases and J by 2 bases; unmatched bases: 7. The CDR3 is CASSSAPGGPYEQYF. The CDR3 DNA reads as TGTGCCAGCAGTTCAGCCCCGGGAGGGCCCTACGAGCAGTACTTC.

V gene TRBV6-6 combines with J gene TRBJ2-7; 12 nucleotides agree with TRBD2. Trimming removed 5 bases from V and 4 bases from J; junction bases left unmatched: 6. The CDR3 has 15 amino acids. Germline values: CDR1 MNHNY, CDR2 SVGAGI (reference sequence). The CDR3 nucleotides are TGTGCCAGCAGTCCCGGACTAGCGGGACAATACGAGCAGTACTTC. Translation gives CASSPGLAGQYEQYF.

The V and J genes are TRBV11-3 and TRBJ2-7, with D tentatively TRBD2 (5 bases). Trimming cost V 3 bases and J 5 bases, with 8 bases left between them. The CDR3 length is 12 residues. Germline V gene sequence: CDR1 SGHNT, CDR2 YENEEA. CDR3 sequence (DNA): TGTGCCAGCAGCTTGACGGGGAACGAGCAGTACTTC. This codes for CASSLTGNEQYF.

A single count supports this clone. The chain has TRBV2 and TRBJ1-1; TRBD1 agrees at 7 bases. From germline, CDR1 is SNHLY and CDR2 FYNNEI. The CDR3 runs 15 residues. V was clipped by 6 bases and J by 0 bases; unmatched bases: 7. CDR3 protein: CASRIGTAVNTEAFF. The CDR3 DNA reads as TGTGCCAGCAGGATTGGGACAGCTGTGAACACTGAAGCTTTCTTT.

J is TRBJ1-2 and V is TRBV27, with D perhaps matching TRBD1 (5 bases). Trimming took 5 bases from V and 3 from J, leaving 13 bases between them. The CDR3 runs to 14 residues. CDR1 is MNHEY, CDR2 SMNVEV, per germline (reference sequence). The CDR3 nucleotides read TGTGCCAGCAGTCCCCGGCAGGGACACTATGGCTACACCTTC. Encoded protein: CASSPRQGHYGYTF.

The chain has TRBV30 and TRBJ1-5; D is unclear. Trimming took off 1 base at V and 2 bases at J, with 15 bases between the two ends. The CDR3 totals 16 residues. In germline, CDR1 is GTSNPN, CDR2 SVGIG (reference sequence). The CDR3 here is CAWSGPGAGGNQPQHF. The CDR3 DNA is TGTGCCTGGAGTGGCCCAGGAGCTGGGGGCAATCAGCCCCAGCATTTT.

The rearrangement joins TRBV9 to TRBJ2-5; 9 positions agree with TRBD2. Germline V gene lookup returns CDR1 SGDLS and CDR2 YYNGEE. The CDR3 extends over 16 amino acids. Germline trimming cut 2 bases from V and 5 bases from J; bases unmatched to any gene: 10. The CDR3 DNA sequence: TGTGCCAGCAGCGTTGAGGCTAGCGGGAAGGGTGAGACCCAGTACTTC. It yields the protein CASSVEASGKGETQYF.